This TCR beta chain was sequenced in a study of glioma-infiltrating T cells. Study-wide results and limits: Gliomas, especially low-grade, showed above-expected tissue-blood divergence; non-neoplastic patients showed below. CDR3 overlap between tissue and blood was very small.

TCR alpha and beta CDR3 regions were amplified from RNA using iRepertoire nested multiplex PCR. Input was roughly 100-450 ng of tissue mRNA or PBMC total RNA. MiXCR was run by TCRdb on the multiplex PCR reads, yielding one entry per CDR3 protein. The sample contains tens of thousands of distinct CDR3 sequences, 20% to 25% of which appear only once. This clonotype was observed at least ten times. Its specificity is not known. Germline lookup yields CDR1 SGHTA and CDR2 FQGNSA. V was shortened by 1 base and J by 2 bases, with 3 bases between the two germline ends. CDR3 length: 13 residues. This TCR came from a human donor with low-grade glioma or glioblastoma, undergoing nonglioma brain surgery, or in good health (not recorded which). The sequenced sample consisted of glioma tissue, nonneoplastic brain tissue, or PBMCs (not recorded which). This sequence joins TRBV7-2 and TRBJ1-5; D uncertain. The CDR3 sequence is CASSLVGNQPQHF. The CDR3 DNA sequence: TGTGCCAGCAGCTTAGTTGGCAATCAGCCCCAGCATTTT.